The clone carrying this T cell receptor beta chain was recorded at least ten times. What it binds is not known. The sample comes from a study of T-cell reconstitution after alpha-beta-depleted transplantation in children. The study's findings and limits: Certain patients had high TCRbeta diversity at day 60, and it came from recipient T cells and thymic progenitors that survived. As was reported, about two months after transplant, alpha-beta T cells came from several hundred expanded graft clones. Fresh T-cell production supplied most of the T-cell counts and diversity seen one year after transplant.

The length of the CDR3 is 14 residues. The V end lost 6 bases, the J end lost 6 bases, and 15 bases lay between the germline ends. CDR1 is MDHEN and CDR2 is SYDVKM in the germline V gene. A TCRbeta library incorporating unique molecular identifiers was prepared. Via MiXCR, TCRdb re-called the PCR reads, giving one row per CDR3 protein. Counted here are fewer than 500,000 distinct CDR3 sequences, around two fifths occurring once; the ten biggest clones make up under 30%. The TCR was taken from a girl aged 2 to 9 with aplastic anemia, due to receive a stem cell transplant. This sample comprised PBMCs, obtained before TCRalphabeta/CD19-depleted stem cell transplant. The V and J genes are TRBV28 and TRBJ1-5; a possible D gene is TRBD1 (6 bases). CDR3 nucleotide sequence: TGTGCCAGCAGGCCATCACAGGGAGCTCAGCCCCAGCATTTT. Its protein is CASRPSQGAQPQHF.